These 23 T cell receptor beta chains were all obtained from the same sample, sequenced in a study of cytotoxic CD8 clonotypes in ibrutinib-treated CLL. The repertoire was sequenced with immunoSEQ multiplex PCR; TCRdb's copy has only in-frame clones and lacks some. The sample includes a few hundred thousand clones, around four fifths of them seen just once. Sequenced here: PBMCs, sampled before ibrutinib treatment. Source of these receptors: a human donor with chronic lymphocytic leukemia.

This clone has just a few counts. The CDR3 DNA reads as TGCGCCAGCAGCTTGGGACATTCTTCCCCCGAGCAGTACTTC. Translating gives CASSLGHSSPEQYF. The rearrangement links TRBV5-1 to TRBJ2-7; the D is unclear. Trimming took off 0 bases at V and 6 bases at J, with 13 bases between the two ends. The germline V gene has CDR1 SGHRS and CDR2 YFSETQ. The CDR3 loop spans 14 amino acids.

This clone was counted between two and nine times. The chain couples TRBV5-6 to TRBJ2-3, with 10 bases identical to TRBD2. V shed 4 bases and J 1 base; nucleotides not matched to a gene: 3. Germline CDR1 SGHDT, CDR2 YYEEEE. This CDR3 is built from 15 residues. The CDR3, as DNA: TGTGCCAGCAGCCCTGGGACTAGCGGCACAGATACGCAGTATTTT. This sequence encodes CASSPGTSGTDTQYF.

V and J are TRBV15 and TRBJ1-5, with a possible D match to TRBD1 (6 bases). V was shortened by 0 bases and J by 7 bases, with 16 bases between the two germline ends. From germline, CDR1 is LNHNV and CDR2 YYDKDF (reference sequence). CDR3 size: 16 residues. The CDR3 coding sequence is TGTGCCACCAGCAGAGATATGGGGGGCATTTGGCAGCCCCAGCATTTT. Residues: CATSRDMGGIWQPQHF. The variable domain in full, with the rest retrieved from reference TRBV15 and TRBJ1-5, is DAMVIQNPRYQVTQFGKPVTLSCSQTLNHNVMYWYQQKSSQAPKLLFHYYDKDFNNEADTPDNFQSRRPNTSFCFLDIRSPGLGDTAMYLCATSRDMGGIWQPQHFGDGTRLSIL.

The CDR3 loop is CASRGNRDYTDTQYF. In DNA, the CDR3 is TGTGCCAGCAGGGGGAACCGGGACTACACAGATACGCAGTATTTT. The chain couples TRBV2 to TRBJ2-3; TRBD2 matches 7 bases. CDR3 length: 15 residues. Looked up from germline, CDR1 is SNHLY and CDR2 is FYNNEI. With 6 bases clipped from V and 2 bases from J, the junction kept 8 bases outside the gene matches.

The V call is TRBV9, the J call TRBJ2-2; maybe TRBD2 (6 bases). The V and J ends lost 5 bases and 5 bases respectively, with 13 bases between them. The CDR3 runs 14 residues. CDR1 is SGDLS and CDR2 is YYNGEE in the germline V gene. DNA of the CDR3: TGTGCCAGCAGAAGTCGGAGCGGGACCGGGGAGCTGTTTTTT. It yields the protein CASRSRSGTGELFF.

The chain recombines TRBV27 with TRBJ1-1; TRBD1 might be the D (5 bases). Germline CDR1 reads MNHEY; CDR2 reads SMNVEV (reference sequence). V lost 0 bases and J lost 4, with 12 bases in between. The CDR3 consists of 15 residues. The CDR3 loop is CASSLSWGVGTEAFF. CDR3 DNA: TGTGCCAGCAGTTTATCGTGGGGCGTCGGCACTGAAGCTTTCTTT.

The CDR3 region has the DNA TGCGCCAGCAGCCACGGGACAGGGAACAATGAGCAGTTCTTC. This sequence encodes CASSHGTGNNEQFF. The gene calls are TRBV4-1 and TRBJ2-1; 9 nucleotides line up with TRBD1. J lost 5 bases, V lost 3 bases, and 2 bases had no gene match. Germline V gene data show CDR1 as MGHRA and CDR2 as YSYEKL. This CDR3 comprises 14 residues.

The chain joins TRBV25-1 to TRBJ2-3; 8 bases fit TRBD2. The CDR3 is made up of 15 amino acids. CDR1 is MGHDK, CDR2 SYGVNS, per germline. The V gene end was trimmed by 8 bases and the J gene end by 1 base; junction bases not matched to a gene: 8. The CDR3 DNA is TGTGCCAGCGTTACAGCGGGAGCAGGCACAGATACGCAGTATTTT. Protein product: CASVTAGAGTDTQYF.

This clone has a single count. The chain uses TRBV6-5 and TRBJ1-2; D is unclear. V lost 5 bases and J 8 bases, leaving 15 bases between the germline ends. CDR1 and CDR2 (germline): MNHEY, SVGAGI. This CDR3 spans 13 amino acids. CDR3 sequence: CASSEQRASGYTF. CDR3 nucleotide sequence: TGTGCCAGCAGTGAACAGAGGGCGTCAGGCTACACCTTC.

The chain joins TRBV4-1 to TRBJ2-2; D could derive from TRBD1 or TRBD2 (5 bases each). V was trimmed by 4 bases and J by 1 base, leaving 16 bases between them. Germline lookup yields CDR1 MGHRA and CDR2 YSYEKL. This CDR3 has 17 residues. CDR3 amino acids: CASSPRSGTVNTGELFF. The DNA of the CDR3 is TGCGCCAGCAGCCCCCGGAGTGGGACGGTGAACACCGGGGAGCTGTTTTTT.

This chain connects TRBV10-3 to TRBJ2-1; a possible D gene is TRBD2 (5 bases). CDR1 and CDR2 from the germline V gene are ENHRY and SYGVKD. V lost 7 bases and J 4 bases, leaving 14 bases between the germline ends. The length of the CDR3 is 14 residues. CDR3 protein: CAIKPQRTYNEQFF. The CDR3 nucleotides read TGTGCCATCAAGCCTCAGCGGACTTACAATGAGCAGTTCTTC.

This clone was seen a few times. J is TRBJ2-3 and V is TRBV7-9; 7 nucleotides line up with TRBD2. This CDR3 is built from 17 residues. From germline, CDR1 is SEHNR and CDR2 FQNEAQ (reference sequence). The J segment lost 2 bases and the V segment lost 5 bases, leaving 13 bases of the junction unmatched. CDR3 amino acids: CASSPPSGDYITDTQYF. CDR3 in DNA: TGTGCCAGCAGCCCGCCGAGCGGGGACTATATCACAGATACGCAGTATTTT. Full variable domain (remainder filled in from reference TRBV7-9 and TRBJ2-3): DTGVSQNPRHKITKRGQNVTFRCDPISEHNRLYWYRQTLGQGPEFLTYFQNEAQLEKSRLLSDRFSAERPKGSFSTLEIQRTEQGDSAMYLCASSPPSGDYITDTQYFGPGTRLTVL.

V gene TRBV7-2 combines with J gene TRBJ2-5; 7 nucleotides line up with TRBD1. With V trimmed by 5 bases and J by 4 bases, 7 bases remained unmatched. Germline V gene sequence: CDR1 SGHTA, CDR2 FQGNSA. The CDR3 sequence is 14 residues long. This chain's CDR3 is CASSPPNRGETQYF. The CDR3 DNA sequence: TGTGCCAGCAGCCCCCCGAACAGGGGAGAGACCCAGTACTTC.

The V gene is TRBV27, the J gene TRBJ2-5, with 7 bases aligning to TRBD1. This CDR3 has 14 amino acids. V gave up 3 bases and J gave up 5 bases; unmatched junction bases: 6. Germline assignment: CDR1 MNHEY and CDR2 SMNVEV (reference sequence). CDR3 region: CASSLVGGAETQYF. In DNA, the CDR3 is TGTGCCAGCAGTTTGGTAGGGGGCGCGGAGACCCAGTACTTC.

V gene TRBV10-3 combines with J gene TRBJ2-3; D tentatively reads TRBD1 or TRBD2 (5 bases each). V gave up 7 bases and J gave up 0 bases, with 17 bases separating them. The CDR3 extends over 16 amino acids. Germline loops: CDR1 ENHRY, CDR2 SYGVKD. In nucleotides, the CDR3 is TGTGCCATCACGCCCACCGGGGCGACTAGCACAGATACGCAGTATTTT. Translated: CAITPTGATSTDTQYF.

The gene calls are TRBV5-1 and TRBJ2-1, with a tentative D call TRBD1 (5 bases). The germline gives CDR1 SGHRS, CDR2 YFSETQ. Trimming removed 1 base at V and 9 bases at J, with 17 bases between. The CDR3 has 15 amino acids. CDR3 loop: CASSLWQGGTGEQFF. For the CDR3, the DNA is TGCGCCAGCAGCTTGTGGCAGGGTGGTACGGGTGAGCAGTTCTTC.

Here the CDR3 reads CASSDKENQPQHF. In DNA, the CDR3 is TGTGCCAGCAGTGACAAGGAGAATCAGCCCCAGCATTTT. The J gene is TRBJ1-5, the V gene TRBV2, with D hard to call. Germline V lookup: CDR1 SNHLY, CDR2 FYNNEI. CDR3 length equals 13 residues. The V end was cut by 3 bases, the J end by 4 bases, with 7 bases between. Filled out from reference TRBV2 and TRBJ1-5, the complete variable domain reads EPEVTQTPSHQVTQMGQEVILRCVPISNHLYFYWYRQILGQKVEFLVSFYNNEISEKSEIFDDQFSVERPDGSNFTLKIRSTKLEDSAMYFCASSDKENQPQHFGDGTRLSIL.

V and J are TRBV30 and TRBJ1-3; weak D call: TRBD1 (5 bases). The germline gives CDR1 GTSNPN, CDR2 SVGIG (reference sequence). This CDR3 spans 15 amino acids. Trimming took 2 bases from V and 0 from J, leaving 11 bases between them. The chain's CDR3 is CAWSRGISSGNTIYF. The CDR3 nucleotides read TGTGCCTGGAGTCGGGGCATTTCCTCTGGAAACACCATATATTTT.

This clone was seen a single time. The V and J genes are TRBV10-3 and TRBJ2-1; TRBD2 might be the D (6 bases). This CDR3 region has 15 residues. Germline CDR1 reads ENHRY; CDR2 reads SYGVKD. V shed 4 bases and J shed 3 bases, with 13 bases lying between them. CDR3 in amino acids: CAISGDSHRYNEQFF. In nucleotides, the CDR3 is TGTGCCATCAGTGGGGACTCACATCGCTACAATGAGCAGTTCTTC.

The rearrangement links TRBV7-3 to TRBJ2-1; 8 positions agree with TRBD2. This CDR3 has 14 residues. The germline V gene has CDR1 SGHTA and CDR2 FQGTGA. J gave up 5 bases and V 5 bases, and 5 bases lay outside the gene matches. The CDR3 DNA sequence: TGTGCCAGCAGCGGGGGACTAGAGAACAATGAGCAGTTCTTC. The encoded protein is CASSGGLENNEQFF.

The chain joins TRBV7-6 to TRBJ2-7; maybe TRBD1 (6 bases). Between the trimmed V and J ends, which lost 5 bases and 2 bases, there was a span of 19 bases. Germline values: CDR1 SGHVS, CDR2 FNYEAQ. The length of the CDR3 is 16 residues. The CDR3 coding sequence is TGTGCCAGCAGCCCGGATTCCGGGACAAACACCTACGAGCAGTACTTC. This translates into CASSPDSGTNTYEQYF.

The gene calls are TRBV27 and TRBJ2-7, with TRBD2 matching 7 bases. CDR3 length: 13 residues. V lost 5 bases and J lost 1; bases outside the gene matches: 2. Germline V CDR1 and CDR2: MNHEY, SMNVEV (reference sequence). The CDR3 DNA is TGTGCCAGCAGTAGGGACTATTCCTACGAGCAGTACTTC. Its translation is CASSRDYSYEQYF.

The rearrangement uses TRBV27 and TRBJ2-2; D is tentatively TRBD1 or TRBD2 (6 bases each). The V end was cut by 0 bases, the J end by 5 bases, with 13 bases between. CDR1 MNHEY and CDR2 SMNVEV come from the germline V gene (reference sequence). This CDR3 is built from 16 residues. CDR3 in amino acids: CASSLSQGRETGELFF. The CDR3 nucleotides read TGTGCCAGCAGTTTATCGCAGGGGCGGGAAACCGGGGAGCTGTTTTTT.